Below are 9 T cell receptor beta chains sequenced from a single sample in a study of shared clonotypes between healthy human individuals. Naive-designated CD8 cells lacked CD45RO, were positively enriched for CCR7, and omitted terminally differentiated effector memory CD45RA+ cells. Sequenced by immunoSEQ multiplex PCR; TCRdb stores in-frame clones only, minus some. The data hold about 600,000 clones, with roughly 95% observed a single time. The sequenced sample was naive CD8+ T cells sorted from blood. The receptors originated from a woman younger than 45 in good health.

The chain joins TRBV27 to TRBJ1-1; TRBD1 is a possible D gene (5 bases). The CDR3 is made up of 14 amino acids. CDR1 MNHEY and CDR2 SMNVEV come from the germline V gene (reference sequence). Trimming cost V 3 bases and J 0 bases, with 8 bases left between them. CDR3 bases: TGTGCCAGCAGTTTGGGACGCCTGAACACTGAAGCTTTCTTT. Amino acid sequence: CASSLGRLNTEAFF.

The chain carries TRBV27 and TRBJ2-1; TRBD2 matches 10 bases. CDR3 length: 15 residues. Germline trimming cut 1 base from V and 7 bases from J; bases unmatched to any gene: 4. Germline V gene lookup returns CDR1 MNHEY and CDR2 SMNVEV (reference sequence). CDR3: CASSLLAGGWNEQFF. The CDR3 nucleotides read TGTGCCAGCAGTTTATTAGCGGGAGGATGGAATGAGCAGTTCTTC.

Comments on this clone: The sample carries other DNA sequences with the same CDR3. The rearrangement links TRBV5-6 to TRBJ2-7, with D unresolved. This CDR3 spans 12 amino acids. Germline assignment: CDR1 SGHDT and CDR2 YYEEEE. V was pared by 2 bases and J by 3 bases, with 6 bases between. The CDR3 protein is CASSFFDYEQYF. The CDR3, as DNA: TGTGCCAGCAGCTTTTTTGACTACGAGCAGTACTTC.

The V call is TRBV29-1, the J call TRBJ1-5; 7 bases map to TRBD1. Germline assignment: CDR1 SQVTM and CDR2 ANQGSEA. CDR3 length equals 12 residues. Unmatched junction bases numbered 3, after V lost 4 bases and J lost 6 bases. CDR3 amino acids: CSVGDSTQPQHF. In DNA, the CDR3 is TGCAGCGTTGGGGACAGTACTCAGCCCCAGCATTTT.

The V and J genes are TRBV7-6 and TRBJ1-1; D not certain. The V end lost 0 bases, the J end lost 4 bases, and 9 bases lay between the germline ends. The CDR3 consists of 14 residues. CDR1 is SGHVS and CDR2 is FNYEAQ in the germline V gene. Here the CDR3 reads CASSLAGRGTEAFF. Written as DNA, the CDR3 is TGTGCCAGCAGCTTAGCAGGGCGCGGCACTGAAGCTTTCTTT.

This clone has just one count. J is TRBJ2-5 and V is TRBV7-8, with TRBD2 matching over 7 bases. Per the germline V gene, CDR1 is SGHVS and CDR2 is FQNEAQ. There are 16 residues in the CDR3. The V gene end was trimmed by 4 bases and the J gene end by 1 base; junction bases not matched to a gene: 9. CDR3 nucleotide sequence: TGTGCCAGCAGCTACTCTAGCGGACCCCTCCAAGAGACCCAGTACTTC. This gives the protein CASSYSSGPLQETQYF.

The CDR3 nucleotides read TGCGCCAGCAGTGAGTCGGCTTATGGAAACACCATATATTTT. The encoded protein is CASSESAYGNTIYF. The chain has TRBV10-1 and TRBJ1-3; D is undetermined. Germline V gives CDR1 WNHNN, CDR2 SYGVQD (reference sequence). This CDR3 comprises 14 residues. The V end was cut by 0 bases, the J end by 3 bases, with 6 bases between.

The chain uses TRBV11-2 and TRBJ2-7; D call uncertain. The CDR3 is 14 residues long. CDR1 and CDR2 (germline): SGHAT, FQNNGV. V lost 3 bases to trimming and J lost 2 bases, with 11 bases between them. The CDR3 reads CASSFRQVTYEQYF. The CDR3 DNA is TGTGCCAGCAGCTTTCGGCAAGTAACCTACGAGCAGTACTTC.

A remark on this clone: This sample also contains other DNA sequences that code for the same CDR3. This chain joins TRBV27 and TRBJ2-7; maybe TRBD1 (6 bases). The V gene lost 3 bases and the J gene lost 2 bases, with 11 bases spanning the gap. This CDR3 is 14 amino acids long. Germline V gene sequence: CDR1 MNHEY, CDR2 SMNVEV (reference sequence). The CDR3 region has the DNA TGTGCCAGCAGTTTTGGGTCAGGGGCCTACGAGCAGTACTTC. It yields the protein CASSFGSGAYEQYF.